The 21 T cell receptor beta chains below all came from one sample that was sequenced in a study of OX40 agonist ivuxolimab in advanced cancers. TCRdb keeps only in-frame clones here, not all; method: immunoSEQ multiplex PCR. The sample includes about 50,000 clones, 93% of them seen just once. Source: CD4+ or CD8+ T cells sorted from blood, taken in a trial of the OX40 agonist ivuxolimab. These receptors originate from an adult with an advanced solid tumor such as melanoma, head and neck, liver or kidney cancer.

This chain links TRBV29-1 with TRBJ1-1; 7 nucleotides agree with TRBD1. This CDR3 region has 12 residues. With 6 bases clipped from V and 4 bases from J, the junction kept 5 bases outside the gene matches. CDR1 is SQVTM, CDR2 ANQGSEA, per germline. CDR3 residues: CSVLRGPTEAFF. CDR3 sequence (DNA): TGCAGCGTGTTAAGGGGGCCCACTGAAGCTTTCTTT.

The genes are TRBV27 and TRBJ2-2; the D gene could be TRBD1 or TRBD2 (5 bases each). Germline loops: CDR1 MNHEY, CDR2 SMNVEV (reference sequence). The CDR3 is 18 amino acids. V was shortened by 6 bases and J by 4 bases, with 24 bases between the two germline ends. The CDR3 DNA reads TGTGCCAGCAGGATACGGGACCCCGATCTCCCTGGCACCGGGGAGCTGTTTTTT. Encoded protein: CASRIRDPDLPGTGELFF.

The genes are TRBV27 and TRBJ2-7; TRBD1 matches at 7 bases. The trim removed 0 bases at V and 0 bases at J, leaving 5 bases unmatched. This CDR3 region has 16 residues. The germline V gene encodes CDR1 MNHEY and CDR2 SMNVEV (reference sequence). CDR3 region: CASSLSPAGGSYEQYF. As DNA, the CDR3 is TGTGCCAGCAGTTTATCTCCGGCAGGGGGCTCCTACGAGCAGTACTTC.

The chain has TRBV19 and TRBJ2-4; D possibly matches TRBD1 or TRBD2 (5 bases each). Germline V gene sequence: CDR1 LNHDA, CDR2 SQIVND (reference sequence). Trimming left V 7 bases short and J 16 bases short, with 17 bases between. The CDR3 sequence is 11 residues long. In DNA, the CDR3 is TGTGCCAGTACCTCCGAGGGGCCCCCTTACTTC. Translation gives CASTSEGPPYF.

DNA for the CDR3: TGCGCCAGCAGCCAATTGACAGAGAGCTCCTACGAGCAGTACTTC. Its protein is CASSQLTESSYEQYF. V is TRBV4-3 and J is TRBJ2-7; possibly TRBD1 for D (5 bases). Trimming removed 2 bases from V and 0 bases from J, with 11 bases in between. The germline V gene encodes CDR1 LGHNA and CDR2 YSLEER. The CDR3 contains 15 residues.

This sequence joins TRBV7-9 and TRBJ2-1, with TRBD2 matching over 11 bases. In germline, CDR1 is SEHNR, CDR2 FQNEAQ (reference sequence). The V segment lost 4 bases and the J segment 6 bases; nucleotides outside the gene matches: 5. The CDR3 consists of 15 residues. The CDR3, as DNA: TGTGCCAGCAGCTACCTAGCGGGAGGTTCCAATGAGCAGTTCTTC. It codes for CASSYLAGGSNEQFF.

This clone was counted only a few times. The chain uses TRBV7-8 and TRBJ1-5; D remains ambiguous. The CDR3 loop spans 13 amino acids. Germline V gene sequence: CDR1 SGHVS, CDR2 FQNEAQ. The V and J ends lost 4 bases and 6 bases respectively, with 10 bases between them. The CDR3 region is CASSSSLGQPQHF. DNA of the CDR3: TGTGCCAGCAGCTCCAGCCTGGGTCAGCCCCAGCATTTT.

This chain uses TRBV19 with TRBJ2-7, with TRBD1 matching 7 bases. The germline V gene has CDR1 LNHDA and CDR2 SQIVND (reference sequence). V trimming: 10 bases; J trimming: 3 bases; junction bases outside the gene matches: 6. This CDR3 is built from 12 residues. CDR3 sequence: CATRDRIYEQYF. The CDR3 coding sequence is TGTGCCACCCGGGACAGAATCTACGAGCAGTACTTC.

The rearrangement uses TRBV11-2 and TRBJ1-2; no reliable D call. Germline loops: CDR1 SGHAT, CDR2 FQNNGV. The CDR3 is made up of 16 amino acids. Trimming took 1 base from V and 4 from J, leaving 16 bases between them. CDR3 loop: CASSLGPGPTGYGYTF. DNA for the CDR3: TGTGCCAGCAGCTTAGGCCCGGGTCCGACGGGCTATGGCTACACCTTC.

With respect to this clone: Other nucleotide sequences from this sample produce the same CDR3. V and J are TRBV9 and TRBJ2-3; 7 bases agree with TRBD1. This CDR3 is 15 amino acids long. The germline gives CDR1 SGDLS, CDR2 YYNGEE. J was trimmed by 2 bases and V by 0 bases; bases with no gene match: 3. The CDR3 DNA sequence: TGTGCCAGCAGCGTAGAAGGGGGCGCCACAGATACGCAGTATTTT. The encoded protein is CASSVEGGATDTQYF.

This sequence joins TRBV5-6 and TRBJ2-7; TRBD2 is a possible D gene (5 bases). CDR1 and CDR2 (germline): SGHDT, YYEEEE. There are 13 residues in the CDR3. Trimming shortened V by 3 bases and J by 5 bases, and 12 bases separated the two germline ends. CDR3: CASSSWESDEQYF. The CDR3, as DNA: TGTGCCAGCAGCTCCTGGGAGTCAGACGAGCAGTACTTC. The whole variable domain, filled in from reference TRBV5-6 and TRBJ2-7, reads DAGVTQSPTHLIKTRGQQVTLRCSPKSGHDTVSWYQQALGQGPQFIFQYYEEEERQRGNFPDRFSGHQFPNYSSELNVNALLLGDSALYLCASSSWESDEQYFGPGTRLTVT.

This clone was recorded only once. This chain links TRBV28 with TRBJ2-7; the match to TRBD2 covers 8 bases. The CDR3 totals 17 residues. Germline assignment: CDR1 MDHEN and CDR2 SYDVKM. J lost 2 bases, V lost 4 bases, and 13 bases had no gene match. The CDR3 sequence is CASSYPLTSVTTYEQYF. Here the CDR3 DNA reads TGTGCCAGCAGTTATCCCCTGACTAGCGTCACTACCTACGAGCAGTACTTC.

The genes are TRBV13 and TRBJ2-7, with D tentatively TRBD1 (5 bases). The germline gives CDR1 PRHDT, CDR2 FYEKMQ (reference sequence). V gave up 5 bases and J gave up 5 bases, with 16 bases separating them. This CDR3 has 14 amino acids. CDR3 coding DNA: TGTGCCAGCAGCGCCGGACAAGGTGTCAACGAGCAGTACTTC. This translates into CASSAGQGVNEQYF.

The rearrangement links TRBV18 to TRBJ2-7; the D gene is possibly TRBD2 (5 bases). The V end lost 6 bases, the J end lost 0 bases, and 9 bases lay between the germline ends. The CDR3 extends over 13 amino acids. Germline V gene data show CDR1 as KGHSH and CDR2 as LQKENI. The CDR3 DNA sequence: TGTGCCAGCTCTATAGGGAGCTCCTACGAGCAGTACTTC. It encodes CASSIGSSYEQYF.

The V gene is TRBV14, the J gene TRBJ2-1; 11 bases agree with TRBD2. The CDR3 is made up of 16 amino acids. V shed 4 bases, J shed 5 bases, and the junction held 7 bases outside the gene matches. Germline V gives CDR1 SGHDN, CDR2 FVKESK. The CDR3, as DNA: TGTGCCAGCAGCCCACCTACTAGCGGGAGTGACAATGAGCAGTTCTTC. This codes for CASSPPTSGSDNEQFF. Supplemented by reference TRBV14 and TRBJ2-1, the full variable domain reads EAGVTQFPSHSVIEKGQTVTLRCDPISGHDNLYWYRRVMGKEIKFLLHFVKESKQDESGMPNNRFLAERTGGTYSTLKVQPAELEDSGVYFCASSPPTSGSDNEQFFGPGTRLTVL.

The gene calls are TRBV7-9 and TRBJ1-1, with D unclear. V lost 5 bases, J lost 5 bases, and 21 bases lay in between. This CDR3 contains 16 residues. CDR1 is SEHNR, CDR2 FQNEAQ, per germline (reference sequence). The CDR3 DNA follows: TGTGCCAGCAGCCTAGAGGTTGGTGGCGGGGAGACTGAAGCTTTCTTT. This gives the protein CASSLEVGGGETEAFF.

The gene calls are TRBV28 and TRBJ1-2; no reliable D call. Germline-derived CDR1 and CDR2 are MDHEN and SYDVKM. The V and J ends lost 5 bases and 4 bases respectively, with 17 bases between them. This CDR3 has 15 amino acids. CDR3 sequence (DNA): TGTGCCAGCAGTCTCCCGGTGGTTGCATCCTATGGCTACACCTTC. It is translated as CASSLPVVASYGYTF.

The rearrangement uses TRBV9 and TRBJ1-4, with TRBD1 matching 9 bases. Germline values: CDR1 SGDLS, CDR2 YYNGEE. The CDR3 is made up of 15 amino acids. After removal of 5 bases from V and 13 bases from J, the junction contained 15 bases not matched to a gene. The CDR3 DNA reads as TGTGCCAGCAGTCTCACCGGGACAGGGAGCAGGGGACTGTTTTTT. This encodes CASSLTGTGSRGLFF.

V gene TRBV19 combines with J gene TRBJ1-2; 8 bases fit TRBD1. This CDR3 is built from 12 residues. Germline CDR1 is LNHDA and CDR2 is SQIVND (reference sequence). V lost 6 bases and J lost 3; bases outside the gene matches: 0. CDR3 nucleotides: TGTGCCAGTAGGGGACAGGACTATGGCTACACCTTC. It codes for CASRGQDYGYTF.

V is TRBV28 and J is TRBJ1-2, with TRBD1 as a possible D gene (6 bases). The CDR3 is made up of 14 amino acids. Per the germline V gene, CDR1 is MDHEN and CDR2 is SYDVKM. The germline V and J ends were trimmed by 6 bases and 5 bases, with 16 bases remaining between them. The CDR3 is CASRPTGFGYGYTF. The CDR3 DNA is TGTGCCAGCAGGCCGACAGGATTTGGGTATGGCTACACCTTC.

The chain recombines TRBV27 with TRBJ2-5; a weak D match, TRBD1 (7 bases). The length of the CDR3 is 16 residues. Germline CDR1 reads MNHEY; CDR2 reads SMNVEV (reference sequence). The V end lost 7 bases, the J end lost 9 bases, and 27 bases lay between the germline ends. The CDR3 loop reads CASTPGGQGGYEAQYF. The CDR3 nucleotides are TGTGCCAGCACCCCTGGAGGGCAGGGGGGATATGAAGCCCAGTACTTC.